The 9 T cell receptor beta chains reported below all come from one sample, sequenced in a study of shared clonotypes between healthy human individuals. Only in-frame clones appear in the TCRdb table, and some are missing; sequencing was by immunoSEQ multiplex PCR. The sample records over a million clones, approximately 97% being singletons. Sequences were obtained from naive CD4+ T cells sorted from blood. The subset is: CD45RA+ positively selected. These receptors originate from a man in his thirties or forties in good health.

V usage is TRBV6-5 and J usage is TRBJ2-7; TRBD2 matches 7 bases. The CDR3 runs to 16 residues. The V and J ends lost 0 bases and 0 bases, in that order; junction bases with no gene match: 5. CDR1 is MNHEY, CDR2 SVGAGI, per germline. The CDR3 loop is CASSYSGGVSSYEQYF. The CDR3 nucleotides read TGTGCCAGCAGTTACTCGGGGGGGGTAAGCTCCTACGAGCAGTACTTC.

The rearrangement uses TRBV19 and TRBJ1-4, with D possibly matching TRBD1 (6 bases). CDR3 length: 14 amino acids. V gave up 5 bases and J gave up 15 bases, with 22 bases separating them. Looked up from germline, CDR1 is LNHDA and CDR2 is SQIVND (reference sequence). CDR3 amino acids: CASSSGTTPLLVFF. The CDR3 DNA follows: TGTGCCAGTAGTTCCGGGACAACCCCCTTGTTGGTGTTTTTT.

This clone was counted a few times. The J gene is TRBJ1-5, the V gene TRBV19; D is perhaps TRBD1 (5 bases). V was pared by 8 bases and J by 5 bases, with 13 bases between. Germline CDR1 is LNHDA and CDR2 is SQIVND (reference sequence). The CDR3 contains 13 residues. The CDR3, as DNA: TGTGCCAGTCAGACAGACTCCTATCAGCCCCAGCATTTT. The encoded protein is CASQTDSYQPQHF.

The V call is TRBV12-5, the J call TRBJ2-3; D remains unclear. The CDR3 loop spans 13 amino acids. The V end lost 2 bases, the J end lost 6 bases, and 9 bases lay between the germline ends. Per germline, CDR1 LGHNT and CDR2 FRNRAP. CDR3 loop: CASGLTLTDTQYF. The CDR3 nucleotides are TGTGCTAGTGGTTTGACACTTACGGATACGCAGTATTTT.

The chain joins TRBV5-5 to TRBJ2-3, with 7 positions matching TRBD2. The germline V gene has CDR1 SGHKS and CDR2 YYEKEE (reference sequence). This CDR3 is built from 16 residues. With V trimmed by 2 bases and J by 4 bases, 10 bases remained unmatched. This CDR3 reads CASSFGLGGSADTQYF. The CDR3 nucleotides are TGTGCCAGCAGCTTCGGACTGGGCGGGAGCGCAGATACGCAGTATTTT.

This chain uses TRBV18 with TRBJ2-3; D unresolved. CDR1 and CDR2 from the germline V gene are KGHSH and LQKENI. The CDR3 totals 15 residues. Between the trimmed V and J ends, which lost 2 bases and 1 base, there was a span of 10 bases. For the CDR3, the DNA is TGTGCCAGCTCACCAGTTGGCGGAGGCACAGATACGCAGTATTTT. Translated, it gives CASSPVGGGTDTQYF.

V usage is TRBV7-2 and J usage is TRBJ2-1; D gene ambiguous. CDR1 and CDR2 (germline): SGHTA, FQGNSA. Trimming cost V 4 bases and J 8 bases, with 6 bases left between them. The CDR3 has 11 residues. CDR3 sequence reads: CASSSFDEQFF. In DNA form, the CDR3 reads TGTGCCAGCAGCTCTTTTGATGAGCAGTTCTTC. Variable domain in full (rest from reference TRBV7-2 and TRBJ2-1): GAGVSQSPSNKVTEKGKDVELRCDPISGHTALYWYRQSLGQGLEFLIYFQGNSAPDKSGLPSDRFSAERTGGSVSTLTIQRTQQEDSAVYLCASSSFDEQFFGPGTRLTVL.

The chain links TRBV7-2 to TRBJ1-5; D remains unclear. Trimming took off 1 base at V and 1 base at J, with 8 bases between the two ends. In germline, CDR1 is SGHTA, CDR2 FQGNSA. The CDR3 covers 15 residues. CDR3 sequence (DNA): TGTGCCAGCAGCTTAGGGCAGTTGAGCAATCAGCCCCAGCATTTT. It codes for CASSLGQLSNQPQHF.

The rearrangement joins TRBV12-1 to TRBJ2-1. TRBV12-1 is an annotated pseudogene. The CDR3 extends over 19 amino acids. CDR3 nucleotide sequence: TGTGCCAGCAGCTTTTCCAACTCATACCAACATTACTCCTACAATGAGCAGTTCTTC. Amino acids: CASSFSNSYQHYSYNEQFF.